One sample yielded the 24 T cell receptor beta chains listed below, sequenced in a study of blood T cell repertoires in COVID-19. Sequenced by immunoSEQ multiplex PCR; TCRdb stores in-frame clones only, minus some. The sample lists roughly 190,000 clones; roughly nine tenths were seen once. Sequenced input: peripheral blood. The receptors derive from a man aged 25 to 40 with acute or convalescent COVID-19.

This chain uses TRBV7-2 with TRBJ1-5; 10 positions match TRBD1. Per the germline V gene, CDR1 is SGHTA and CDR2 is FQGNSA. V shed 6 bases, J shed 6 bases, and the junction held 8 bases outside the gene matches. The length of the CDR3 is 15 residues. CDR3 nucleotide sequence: TGTGCCAGCAGACAGACAGGGGGCGTGGGTCAGCCCCAGCATTTT. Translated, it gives CASRQTGGVGQPQHF.

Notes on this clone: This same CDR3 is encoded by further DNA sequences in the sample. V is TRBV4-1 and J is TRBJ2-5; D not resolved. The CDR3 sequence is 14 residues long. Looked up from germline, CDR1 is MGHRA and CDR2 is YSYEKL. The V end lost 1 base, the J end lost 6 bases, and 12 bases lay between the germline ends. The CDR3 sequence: CASSQGAQQKTQYF. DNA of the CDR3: TGCGCCAGCAGCCAAGGGGCCCAGCAGAAGACCCAGTACTTC.

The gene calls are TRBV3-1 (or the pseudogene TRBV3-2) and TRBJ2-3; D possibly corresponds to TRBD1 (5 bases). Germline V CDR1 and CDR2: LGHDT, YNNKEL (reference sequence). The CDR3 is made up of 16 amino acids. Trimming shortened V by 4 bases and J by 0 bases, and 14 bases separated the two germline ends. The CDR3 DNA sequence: TGTGCCAGCAGCCCAGGGTTAGGGGTTAGCACAGATACGCAGTATTTT. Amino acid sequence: CASSPGLGVSTDTQYF.

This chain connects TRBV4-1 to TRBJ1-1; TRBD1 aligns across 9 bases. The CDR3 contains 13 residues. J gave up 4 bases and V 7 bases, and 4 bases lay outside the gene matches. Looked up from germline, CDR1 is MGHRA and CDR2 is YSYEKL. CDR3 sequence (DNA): TGCGCCAGCAAACCGACAGGGGGCACTGAAGCTTTCTTT. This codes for CASKPTGGTEAFF.

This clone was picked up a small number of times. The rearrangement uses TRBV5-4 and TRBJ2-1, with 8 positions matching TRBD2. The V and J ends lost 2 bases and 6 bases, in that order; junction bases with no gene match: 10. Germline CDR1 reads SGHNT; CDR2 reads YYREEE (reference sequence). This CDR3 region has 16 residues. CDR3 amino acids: CASSFGSSTSGNEQFF. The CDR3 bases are TGTGCCAGCAGCTTTGGGTCTTCCACTAGCGGCAATGAGCAGTTCTTC.

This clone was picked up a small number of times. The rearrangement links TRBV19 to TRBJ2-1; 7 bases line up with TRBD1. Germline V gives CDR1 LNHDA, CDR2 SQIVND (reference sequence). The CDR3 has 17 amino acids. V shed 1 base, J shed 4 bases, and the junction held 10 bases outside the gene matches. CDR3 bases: TGTGCCAGTAGTATAGGCTCACGAGGGGGCAGGTACAATGAGCAGTTCTTC. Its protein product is CASSIGSRGGRYNEQFF.

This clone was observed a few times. For the CDR3, the DNA is TGCAGCGTTGAACCGGGTATACGCTATGGCTACACCTTC. It encodes CSVEPGIRYGYTF. The V gene is TRBV29-1, the J gene TRBJ1-2; D not certain. Germline lookup yields CDR1 SQVTM and CDR2 ANQGSEA. Trimming left V 2 bases short and J 4 bases short, with 11 bases between. CDR3 length: 13 amino acids.

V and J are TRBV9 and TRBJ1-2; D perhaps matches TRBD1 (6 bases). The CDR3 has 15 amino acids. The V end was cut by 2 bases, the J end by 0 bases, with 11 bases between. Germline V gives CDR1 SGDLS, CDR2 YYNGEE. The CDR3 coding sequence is TGTGCCAGCAGCGTCTGGACAGAGTCTAACTATGGCTACACCTTC. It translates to CASSVWTESNYGYTF.

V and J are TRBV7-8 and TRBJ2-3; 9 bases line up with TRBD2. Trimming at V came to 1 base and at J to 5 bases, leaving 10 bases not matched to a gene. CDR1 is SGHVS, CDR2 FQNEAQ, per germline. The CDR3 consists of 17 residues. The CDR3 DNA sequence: TGTGCCAGCAGCTTAGACTGGGAACTAGCGGGTGGAGATACGCAGTATTTT. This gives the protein CASSLDWELAGGDTQYF.

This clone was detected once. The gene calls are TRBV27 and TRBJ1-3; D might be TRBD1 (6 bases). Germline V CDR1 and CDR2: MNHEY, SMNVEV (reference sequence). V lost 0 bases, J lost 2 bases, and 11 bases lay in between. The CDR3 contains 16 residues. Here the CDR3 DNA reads TGTGCCAGCAGTTTATCGTGGGGGCTCCCTGGAAACACCATATATTTT. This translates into CASSLSWGLPGNTIYF.

Here the CDR3 DNA reads TGTGCCAGCAGCTTGAGTACAGGGCAAGAGACCCAGTACTTC. This gives the protein CASSLSTGQETQYF. V usage is TRBV5-4 and J usage is TRBJ2-5; maybe TRBD1 (6 bases). Trimming left V 1 base short and J 2 bases short, with 9 bases between. Germline V gene sequence: CDR1 SGHNT, CDR2 YYREEE (reference sequence). The CDR3 sequence is 14 residues long.

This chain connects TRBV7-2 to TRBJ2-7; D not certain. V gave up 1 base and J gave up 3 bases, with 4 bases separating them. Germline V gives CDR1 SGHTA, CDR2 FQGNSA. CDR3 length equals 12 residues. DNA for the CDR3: TGTGCCAGCAGCTTAGGCAGCTACGAGCAGTACTTC. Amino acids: CASSLGSYEQYF.

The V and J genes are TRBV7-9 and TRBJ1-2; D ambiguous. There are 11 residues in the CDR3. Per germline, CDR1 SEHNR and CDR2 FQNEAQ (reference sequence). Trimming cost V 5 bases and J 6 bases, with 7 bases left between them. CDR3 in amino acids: CASSRRDGYTF. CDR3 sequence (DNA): TGTGCCAGCAGCCGGAGGGATGGCTACACCTTC.

CDR3 sequence (DNA): TGTGCCAGCAAAGTAGGGGGCACTGGAAACACCATATATTTT. This sequence encodes CASKVGGTGNTIYF. The genes are TRBV28 and TRBJ1-3; TRBD1 matches 7 bases. The J segment lost 2 bases and the V segment lost 7 bases, leaving 5 bases of the junction unmatched. This CDR3 has 14 residues. The germline V gene has CDR1 MDHEN and CDR2 SYDVKM. Based on the CDR3 plus reference TRBV28 and TRBJ1-3, the full variable domain is DVKVTQSSRYLVKRTGEKVFLECVQDMDHENMFWYRQDPGLGLRLIYFSYDVKMKEKGDIPEGYSVSREKKERFSLILESASTNQTSMYLCASKVGGTGNTIYFGEGSWLTVV.

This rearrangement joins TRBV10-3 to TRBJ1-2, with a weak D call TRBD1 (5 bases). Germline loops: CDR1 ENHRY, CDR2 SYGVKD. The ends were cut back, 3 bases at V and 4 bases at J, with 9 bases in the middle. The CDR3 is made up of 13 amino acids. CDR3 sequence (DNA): TGTGCCATCAGTGAAGGGGATCCCTATGGCTACACCTTC. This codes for CAISEGDPYGYTF.

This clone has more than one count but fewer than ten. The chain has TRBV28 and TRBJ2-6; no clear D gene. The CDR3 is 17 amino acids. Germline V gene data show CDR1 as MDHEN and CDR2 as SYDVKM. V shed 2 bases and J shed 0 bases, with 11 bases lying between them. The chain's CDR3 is CASSLGGRRSGANVLTF. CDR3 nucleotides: TGTGCCAGCAGTTTAGGCGGCAGACGCTCTGGGGCCAACGTCCTGACTTTC.

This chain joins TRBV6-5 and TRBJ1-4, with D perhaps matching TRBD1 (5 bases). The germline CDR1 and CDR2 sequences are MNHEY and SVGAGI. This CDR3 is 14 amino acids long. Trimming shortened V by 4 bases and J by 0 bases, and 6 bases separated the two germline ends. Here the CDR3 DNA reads TGTGCCAGCAGTTCCAGGGCAACTAATGAAAAACTGTTTTTT. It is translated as CASSSRATNEKLFF.

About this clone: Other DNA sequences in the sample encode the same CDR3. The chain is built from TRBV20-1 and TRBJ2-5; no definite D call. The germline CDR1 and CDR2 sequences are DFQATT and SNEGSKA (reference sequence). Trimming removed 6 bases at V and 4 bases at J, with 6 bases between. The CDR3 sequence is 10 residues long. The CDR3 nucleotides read TGCAGTGCGCGAAGAGAGACCCAGTACTTC. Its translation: CSARRETQYF.

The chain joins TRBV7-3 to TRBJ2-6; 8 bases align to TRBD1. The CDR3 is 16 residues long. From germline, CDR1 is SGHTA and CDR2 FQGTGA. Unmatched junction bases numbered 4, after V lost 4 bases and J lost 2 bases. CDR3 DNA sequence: TGTGCCAGCAGCTCCCTACAGGGGGCTGGGGCCAACGTCCTGACTTTC. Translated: CASSSLQGAGANVLTF.

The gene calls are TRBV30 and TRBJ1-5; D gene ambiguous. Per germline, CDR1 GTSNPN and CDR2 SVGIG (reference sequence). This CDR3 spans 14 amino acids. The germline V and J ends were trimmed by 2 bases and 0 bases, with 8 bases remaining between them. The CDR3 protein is CAWSKWSSNQPQHF. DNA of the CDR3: TGTGCCTGGAGTAAATGGAGTAGCAATCAGCCCCAGCATTTT.

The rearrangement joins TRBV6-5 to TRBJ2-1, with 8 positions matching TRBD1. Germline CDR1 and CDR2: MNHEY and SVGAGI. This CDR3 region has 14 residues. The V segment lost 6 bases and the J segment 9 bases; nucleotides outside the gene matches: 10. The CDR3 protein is CASRNRQGFAEQFF. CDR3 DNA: TGTGCCAGCAGGAATCGACAGGGGTTTGCTGAGCAGTTCTTC.

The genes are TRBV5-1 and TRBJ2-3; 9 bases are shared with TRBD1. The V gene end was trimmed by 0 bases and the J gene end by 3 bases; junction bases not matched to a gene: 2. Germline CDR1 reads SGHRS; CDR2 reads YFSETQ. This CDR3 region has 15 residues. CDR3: CASSLAGQGTDTQYF. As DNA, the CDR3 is TGCGCCAGCAGCTTGGCGGGACAGGGAACAGATACGCAGTATTTT.

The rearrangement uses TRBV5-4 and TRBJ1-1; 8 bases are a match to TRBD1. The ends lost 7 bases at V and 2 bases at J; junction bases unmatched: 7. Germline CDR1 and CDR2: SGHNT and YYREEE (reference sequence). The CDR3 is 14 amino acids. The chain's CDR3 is CASSRDRQNTEAFF. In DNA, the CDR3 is TGTGCCAGCTCTCGGGACAGGCAAAACACTGAAGCTTTCTTT.

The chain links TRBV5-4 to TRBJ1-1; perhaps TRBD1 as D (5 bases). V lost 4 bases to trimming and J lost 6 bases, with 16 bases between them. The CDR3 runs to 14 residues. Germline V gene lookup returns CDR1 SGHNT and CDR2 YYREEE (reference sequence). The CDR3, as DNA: TGTGCCAGCAGCATGGTCCAGGGAGGTCCTGAAGCTTTCTTT. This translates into CASSMVQGGPEAFF.